This TCR beta chain stems from a study of tumor and adjacent non-tumor tissue in lung cancer. Study overall: The cohort had 12 adenocarcinoma, 2 squamous cell and 1 small cell patients. Stage I to III disease affected 10 men and roughly 5 women aged roughly 30 to 76. Around 4.5 million productive TCRbeta reads were obtained per sample on average. Study-level results: Top 100 clones took a larger repertoire share in normal lung.

Notes on this clonotype: As yet, its antigen is unknown. An end of the junction does not agree with germline; a read error may underlie this.

This CDR3 has 15 residues. Germline-derived CDR1 and CDR2 are MNHNY and SVGAGI (reference sequence). RNA was extracted from bulk tissue without any cell sorting. The library came from three nested PCR rounds adapted from ARM-PCR protocols. TCRdb processed the multiplex PCR reads anew with MiXCR; each CDR3 protein has one entry. This sample yields 65,000 to 80,000 distinct CDR3 sequences, of which roughly 73% are seen a single time; 28% belongs to the top ten. The sequenced sample was lung tumor tissue. The origin of this receptor is a man aged 55 to 70 with non-small cell lung cancer. The chain uses TRBV6-6 and TRBJ2-3; no definite D call. The DNA of the CDR3 is TGTGCCAGCAAGGATACAGATTCTGGCACAGACACGCAGTATTTT. Amino acid sequence: CASKDTDSGTDTQYF.